This TCR beta chain was observed in a study of blood T cell repertoires in COVID-19. For the study at large: Sources were T cells, B-cell-depleted T cells, or PBMCs; the material itself was cDNA or gDNA.

Germline V gives CDR1 SGHTA, CDR2 FQGTGA. Deletions cut 5 bases from V and 8 bases from J, with 21 bases between. This CDR3 is built from 15 residues. The participants were between about 18 and 90 years old and came from 24 US areas. Two negative PCRs, clearance, or symptom resolution had been documented for recovered Cohort 3 donors. Sequenced by immunoSEQ multiplex PCR; TCRdb stores in-frame clones only, minus some. The repertoire holds under 300,000 clones, with approximately 84% as singletons. Sequenced sample: PBMCs or T cells enriched from blood (not recorded which). The clonotype originates from a man in his fifties or sixties who had recovered from COVID-19. V usage is TRBV7-3 and J usage is TRBJ1-2; perhaps TRBD1 as D (5 bases). The DNA for the CDR3 is TGTGCCAGCAGCGGAGGGACGGAGAGCCTCTTGGGCTACACCTTC. As protein: CASSGGTESLLGYTF.